Sequencing of this TCR beta chain was carried out in a study of blood T cell repertoires in COVID-19. Study-level information: Sample material is recorded as cDNA or gDNA derived from T cells, B-cell-depleted T cells, or PBMCs.

The V end lost 2 bases, the J end lost 3 bases, and 14 bases lay between the germline ends. The CDR3 is made up of 15 amino acids. Germline lookup yields CDR1 MNHNS and CDR2 SASEGT. TCRdb's table, derived via immunoSEQ multiplex PCR, lists solely in-frame clones and lacks some. The data hold around 79,000 clones, with about nine tenths observed a single time. The receptor was derived from a human donor in a cohort sampled during active COVID-19. This chain joins TRBV6-1 and TRBJ2-7; D perhaps matches TRBD1 (6 bases). Sequencing was performed on peripheral blood. The CDR3 loop is CASSEYRAGGYEQYF. The CDR3 DNA reads as TGTGCCAGCAGTGAATACAGGGCGGGTGGCTACGAGCAGTACTTC.